This T cell receptor (beta chain) was documented in a study of molecular identifiers for immune sequencing clone quantification. As for the study in general: Four of five RNA aliquots from approximately 20,000 or 100,000 naive CD8 T cells were sequenced. The study, taken as a whole, reports: The sizes of highly expanded clones could be underestimated when identical TCR molecules share a barcode. Clones that exceeded 20 RNA copies held over 99% of effector molecules, yet under 1% in naive cells.

TCRdb re-called the PCR reads with MiXCR, one entry per CDR3 protein. The table has about 640,000 distinct CDR3 sequences, approximately 20% seen once. Details on this clonotype: Its matching antigen is unknown. This may be a read error: a much more frequent sequence differs by one nucleotide.

Looked up from germline, CDR1 is SGHDN and CDR2 is FVKESK. CDR3 length equals 15 residues. Sorting recovered naive CD8 T cells on a CD8+CD4-CCR7+CD45RA+ profile. The clonotype was recovered from a human donor in good health. Some libraries in this study had Jurkat cell RNA spiked in. The rearrangement links TRBV14 to TRBJ1-1; TRBD1 might be the D (5 bases). What was sequenced was naive CD8+ T cells from blood, with Jurkat cell RNA spiked in. Specified subset: FACS-sorted CD8+CD4-CCR7+CD45RA+ naive T cells. The CDR3 spells CAGSQDDRWNTEAFF. CDR3 nucleotides: TGTGCCGGCAGCCAAGATGACAGATGGAACACTGAAGCTTTCTTT.